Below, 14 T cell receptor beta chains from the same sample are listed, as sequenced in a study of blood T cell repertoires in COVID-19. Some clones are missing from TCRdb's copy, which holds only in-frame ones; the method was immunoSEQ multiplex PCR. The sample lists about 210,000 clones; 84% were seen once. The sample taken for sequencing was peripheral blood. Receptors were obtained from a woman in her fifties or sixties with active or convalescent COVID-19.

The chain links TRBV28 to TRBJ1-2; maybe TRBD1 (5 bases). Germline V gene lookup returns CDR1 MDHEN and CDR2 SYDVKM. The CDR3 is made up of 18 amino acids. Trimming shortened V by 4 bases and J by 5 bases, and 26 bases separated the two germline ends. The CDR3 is CASSSQDHHGLGGYGYTF. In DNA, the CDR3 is TGTGCCAGCAGTTCCCAGGACCACCACGGACTCGGGGGGTATGGCTACACCTTC.

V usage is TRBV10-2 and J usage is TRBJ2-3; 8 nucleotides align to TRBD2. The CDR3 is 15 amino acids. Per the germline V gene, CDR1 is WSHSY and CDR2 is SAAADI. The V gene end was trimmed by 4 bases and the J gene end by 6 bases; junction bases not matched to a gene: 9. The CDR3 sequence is CASSGSGGAQDTQYF. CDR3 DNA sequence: TGCGCCAGCAGTGGGAGCGGGGGCGCTCAGGATACGCAGTATTTT.

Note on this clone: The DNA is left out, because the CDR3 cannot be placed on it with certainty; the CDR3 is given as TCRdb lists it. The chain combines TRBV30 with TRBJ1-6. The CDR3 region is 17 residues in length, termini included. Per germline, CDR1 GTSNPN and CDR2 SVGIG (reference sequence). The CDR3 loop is CAFSFGPGSSYNSPLHF.

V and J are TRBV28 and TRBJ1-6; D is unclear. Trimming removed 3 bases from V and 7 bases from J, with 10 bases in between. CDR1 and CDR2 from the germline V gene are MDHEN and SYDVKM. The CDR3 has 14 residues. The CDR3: CASSFSARNSPLHF. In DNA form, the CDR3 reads TGTGCCAGCAGTTTCTCGGCGAGGAATTCACCCCTCCACTTT.

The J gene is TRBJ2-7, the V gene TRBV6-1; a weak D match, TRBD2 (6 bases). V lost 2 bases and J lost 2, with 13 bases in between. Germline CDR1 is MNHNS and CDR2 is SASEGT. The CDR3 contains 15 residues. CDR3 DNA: TGTGCCAGCAGTGAACAGCCCGGGGGTCCCTACGAGCAGTACGTC. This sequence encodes CASSEQPGGPYEQYV.

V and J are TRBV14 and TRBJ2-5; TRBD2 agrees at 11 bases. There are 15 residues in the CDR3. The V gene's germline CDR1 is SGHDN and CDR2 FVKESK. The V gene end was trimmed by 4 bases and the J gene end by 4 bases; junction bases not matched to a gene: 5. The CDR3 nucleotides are TGTGCCAGCAGCCTAGCGGGAGGGCCGAGAGAGACCCAGTACTTC. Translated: CASSLAGGPRETQYF.

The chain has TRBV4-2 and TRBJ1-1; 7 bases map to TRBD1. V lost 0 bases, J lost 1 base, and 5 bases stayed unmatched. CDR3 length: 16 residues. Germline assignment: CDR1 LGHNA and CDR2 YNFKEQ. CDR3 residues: CASSQEPDRRNTEAFF. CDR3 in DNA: TGTGCCAGCAGCCAAGAACCGGACAGGCGGAACACTGAAGCTTTCTTT.

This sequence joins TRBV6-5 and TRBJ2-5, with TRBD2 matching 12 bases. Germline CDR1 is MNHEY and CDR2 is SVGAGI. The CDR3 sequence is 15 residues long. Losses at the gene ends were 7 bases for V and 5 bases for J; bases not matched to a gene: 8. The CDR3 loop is CASTRTSGGKETQYF. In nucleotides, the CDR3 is TGTGCCAGCACACGAACTAGCGGGGGGAAGGAGACCCAGTACTTC.

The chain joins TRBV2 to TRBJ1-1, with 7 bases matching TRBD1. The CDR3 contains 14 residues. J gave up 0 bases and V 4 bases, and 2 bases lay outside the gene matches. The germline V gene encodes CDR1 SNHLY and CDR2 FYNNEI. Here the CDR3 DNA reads TGTGCCAGCAGTGTTCAGGGGGTGAACACTGAAGCTTTCTTT. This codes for CASSVQGVNTEAFF.

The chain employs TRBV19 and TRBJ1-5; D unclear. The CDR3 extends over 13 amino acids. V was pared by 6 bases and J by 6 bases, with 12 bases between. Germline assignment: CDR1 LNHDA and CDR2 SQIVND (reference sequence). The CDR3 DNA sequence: TGTGCCAGTAGGATGGATGGGAGTCAGCCCCAGCATTTT. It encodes CASRMDGSQPQHF.

In DNA, the CDR3 is TGTGCCAGCATAGAGTCTAGCGGGAGGGCCGGGGCAGATACGCAGTATTTT. It encodes CASIESSGRAGADTQYF. V gene TRBV28 combines with J gene TRBJ2-3; 12 positions agree with TRBD2. The V segment lost 7 bases and the J segment 4 bases; nucleotides outside the gene matches: 12. The germline CDR1 and CDR2 sequences are MDHEN and SYDVKM. CDR3 size: 17 residues. Full variable domain (outside the CDR3, taken from reference TRBV28 and TRBJ2-3): DVKVTQSSRYLVKRTGEKVFLECVQDMDHENMFWYRQDPGLGLRLIYFSYDVKMKEKGDIPEGYSVSREKKERFSLILESASTNQTSMYLCASIESSGRAGADTQYFGPGTRLTVL.

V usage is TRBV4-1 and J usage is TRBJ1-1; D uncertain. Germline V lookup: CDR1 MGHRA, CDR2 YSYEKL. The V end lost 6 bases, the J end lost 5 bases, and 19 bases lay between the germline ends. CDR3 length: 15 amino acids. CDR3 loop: CASSPGWGARTEAFF. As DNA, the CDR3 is TGCGCCAGCAGTCCTGGGTGGGGAGCCCGGACTGAAGCTTTCTTT.

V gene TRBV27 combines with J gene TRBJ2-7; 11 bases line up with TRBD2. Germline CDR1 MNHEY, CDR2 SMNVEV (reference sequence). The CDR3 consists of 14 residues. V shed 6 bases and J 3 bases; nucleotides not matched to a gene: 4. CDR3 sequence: CASRLAGAGYEQYF. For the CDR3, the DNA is TGTGCCAGCAGACTAGCGGGAGCCGGCTACGAGCAGTACTTC.

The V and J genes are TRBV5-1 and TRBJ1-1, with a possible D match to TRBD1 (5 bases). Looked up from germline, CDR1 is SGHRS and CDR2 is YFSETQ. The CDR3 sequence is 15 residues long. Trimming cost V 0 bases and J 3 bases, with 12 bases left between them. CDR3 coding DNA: TGCGCCAGCAGCTTGGTACAGGTTGGCTACACTGAAGCTTTCTTT. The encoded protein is CASSLVQVGYTEAFF.